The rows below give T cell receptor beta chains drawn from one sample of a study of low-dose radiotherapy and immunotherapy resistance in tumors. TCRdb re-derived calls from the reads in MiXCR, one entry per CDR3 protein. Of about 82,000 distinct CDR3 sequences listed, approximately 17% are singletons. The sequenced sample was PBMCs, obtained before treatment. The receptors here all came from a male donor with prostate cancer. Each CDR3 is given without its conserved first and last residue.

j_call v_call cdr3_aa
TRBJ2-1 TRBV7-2 ASSQPGMGSYNEQF
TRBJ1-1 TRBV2 ATKEVSDTEAF
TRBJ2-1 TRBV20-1 SAFDYPTAYEQF
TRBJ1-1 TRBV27 ASSPSTGLNTEAF
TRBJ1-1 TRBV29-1 SGAGQGGKNTEAF
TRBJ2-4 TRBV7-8 ASSRTSGRDGNIQY
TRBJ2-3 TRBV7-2 ASSLASRTDTQY
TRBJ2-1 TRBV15 ATSRLIRDRNNEQF
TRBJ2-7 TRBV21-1 ASSKEWNGDYEQY
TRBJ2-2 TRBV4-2 ASSQRPRAAGGAGELF
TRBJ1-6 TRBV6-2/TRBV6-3 ASSDLGGDSPLH
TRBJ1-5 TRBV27 ASRAGVGQPQH
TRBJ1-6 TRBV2 ASNRVDSPLH
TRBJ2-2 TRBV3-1 ASSQDVGLNTGELF
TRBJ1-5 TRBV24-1 ATSDSGSQPVYGNQPQH
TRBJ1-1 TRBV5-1 ASSPGRQGAEAF
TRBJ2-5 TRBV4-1 ASSQVSGTTQETQY
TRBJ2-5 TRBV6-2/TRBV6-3 ASSRGGRVQETQY
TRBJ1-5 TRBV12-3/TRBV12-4 ASSLQTGGNQPQH
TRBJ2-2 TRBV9 ASSPRLAGDTGELF
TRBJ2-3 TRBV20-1 SARVGSGTDTQY
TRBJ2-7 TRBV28 ASRNGLDRPEQY